Here is one T cell receptor beta chain with its context. As yet, its antigen is unknown. Clones were read by immunoSEQ multiplex PCR, and TCRdb kept only the in-frame ones, dropping some. The sample gives 40,000 to 50,000 clones, approximately 90% of which show up once; over 6% is in the top ten. These data belong to a study of T cells in localized non-small cell lung cancer. Findings and caveats of the study: Uninvolved adjacent lung showed higher T cell clonality than tumor. Longer overall survival was seen with higher T cell density measured in blood. Sequencing involved a lone tumor region, leaving heterogeneity possible.

Sample: peripheral blood, taken before any cancer treatment. This TCR was sampled from a woman aged 18 to 55 with stage III lung adenocarcinoma.

The CDR3, as DNA: TGTGCCAGCAGTCCGCCTCGGACTGGATCCTACGAGCAGTACTTC. It yields the protein CASSPPRTGSYEQYF. The chain couples TRBV6-5 to TRBJ2-7; perhaps TRBD2 as D (5 bases). The CDR3 loop spans 15 amino acids. The germline V gene encodes CDR1 MNHEY and CDR2 SVGAGI. With 5 bases removed from V and 1 base from J, the gap between germline ends came to 15 bases.